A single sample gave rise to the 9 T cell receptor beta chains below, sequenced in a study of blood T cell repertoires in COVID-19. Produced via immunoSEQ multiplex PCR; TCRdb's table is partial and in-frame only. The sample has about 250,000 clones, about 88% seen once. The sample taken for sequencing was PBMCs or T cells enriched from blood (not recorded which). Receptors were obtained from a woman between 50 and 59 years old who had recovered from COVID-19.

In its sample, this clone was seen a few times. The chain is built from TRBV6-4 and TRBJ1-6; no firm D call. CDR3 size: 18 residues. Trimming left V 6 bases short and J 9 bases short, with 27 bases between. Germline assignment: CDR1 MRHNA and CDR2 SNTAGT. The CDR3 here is CASSPNRSQFGRSSPLHF. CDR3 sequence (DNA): TGTGCCAGCAGCCCAAACCGTAGTCAGTTCGGGAGGTCTTCACCCCTCCACTTT.

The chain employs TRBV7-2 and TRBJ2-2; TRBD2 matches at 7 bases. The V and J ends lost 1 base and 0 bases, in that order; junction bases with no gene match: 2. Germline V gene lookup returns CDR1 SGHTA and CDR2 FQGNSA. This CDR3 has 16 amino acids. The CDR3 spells CASSLVGRSNTGELFF. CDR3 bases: TGTGCCAGCAGCTTAGTCGGGAGGTCGAACACCGGGGAGCTGTTTTTT.

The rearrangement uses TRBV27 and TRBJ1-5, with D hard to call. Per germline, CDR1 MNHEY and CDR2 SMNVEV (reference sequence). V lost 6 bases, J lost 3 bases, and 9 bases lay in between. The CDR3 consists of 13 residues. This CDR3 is CASRPGINQPQHF. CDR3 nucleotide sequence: TGTGCCAGCAGACCGGGAATCAATCAGCCCCAGCATTTT.

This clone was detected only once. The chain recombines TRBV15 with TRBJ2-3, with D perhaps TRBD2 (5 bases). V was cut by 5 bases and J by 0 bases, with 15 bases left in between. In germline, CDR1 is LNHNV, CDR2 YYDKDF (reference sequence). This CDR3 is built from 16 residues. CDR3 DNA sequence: TGTGCCACCAGCCCCTCGCGCGGGCGCAGCACAGATACGCAGTATTTT. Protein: CATSPSRGRSTDTQYF. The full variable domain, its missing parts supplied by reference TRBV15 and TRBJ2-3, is DAMVIQNPRYQVTQFGKPVTLSCSQTLNHNVMYWYQQKSSQAPKLLFHYYDKDFNNEADTPDNFQSRRPNTSFCFLDIRSPGLGDTAMYLCATSPSRGRSTDTQYFGPGTRLTVL.

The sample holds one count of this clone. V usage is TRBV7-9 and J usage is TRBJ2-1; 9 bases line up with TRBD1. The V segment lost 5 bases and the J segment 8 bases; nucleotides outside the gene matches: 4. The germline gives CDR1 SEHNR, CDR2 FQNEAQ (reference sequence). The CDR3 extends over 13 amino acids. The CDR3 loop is CASSNRDRDEQFF. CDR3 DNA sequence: TGTGCCAGCAGCAACCGGGACAGGGATGAGCAGTTCTTC.

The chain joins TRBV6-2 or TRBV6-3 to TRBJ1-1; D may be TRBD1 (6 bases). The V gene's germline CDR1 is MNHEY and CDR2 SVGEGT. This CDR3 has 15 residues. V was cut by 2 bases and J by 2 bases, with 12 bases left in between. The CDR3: CASSYPGQVNTEAFF. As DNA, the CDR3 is TGTGCCAGCAGTTACCCGGGACAAGTAAACACTGAAGCTTTCTTT.

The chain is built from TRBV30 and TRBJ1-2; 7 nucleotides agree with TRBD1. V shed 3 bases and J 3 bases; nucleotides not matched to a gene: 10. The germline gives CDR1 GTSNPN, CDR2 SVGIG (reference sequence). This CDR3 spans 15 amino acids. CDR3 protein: CAWSAHGTAYYGYTF. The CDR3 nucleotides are TGTGCCTGGAGCGCCCACGGGACAGCGTACTATGGCTACACCTTC.

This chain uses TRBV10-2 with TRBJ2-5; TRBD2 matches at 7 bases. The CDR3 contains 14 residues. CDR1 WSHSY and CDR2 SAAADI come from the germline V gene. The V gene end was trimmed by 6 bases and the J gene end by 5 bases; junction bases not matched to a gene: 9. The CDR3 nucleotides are TGCGCCAGCAGCACCGGGGGGTTGTGGGAGACCCAGTACTTC. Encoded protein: CASSTGGLWETQYF.

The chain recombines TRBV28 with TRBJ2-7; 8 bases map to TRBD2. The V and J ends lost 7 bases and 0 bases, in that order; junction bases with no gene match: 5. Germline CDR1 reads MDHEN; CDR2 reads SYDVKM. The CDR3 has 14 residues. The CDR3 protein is CASTNSGNSYEQYF. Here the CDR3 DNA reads TGTGCCAGCACCAATAGCGGGAACTCCTACGAGCAGTACTTC.